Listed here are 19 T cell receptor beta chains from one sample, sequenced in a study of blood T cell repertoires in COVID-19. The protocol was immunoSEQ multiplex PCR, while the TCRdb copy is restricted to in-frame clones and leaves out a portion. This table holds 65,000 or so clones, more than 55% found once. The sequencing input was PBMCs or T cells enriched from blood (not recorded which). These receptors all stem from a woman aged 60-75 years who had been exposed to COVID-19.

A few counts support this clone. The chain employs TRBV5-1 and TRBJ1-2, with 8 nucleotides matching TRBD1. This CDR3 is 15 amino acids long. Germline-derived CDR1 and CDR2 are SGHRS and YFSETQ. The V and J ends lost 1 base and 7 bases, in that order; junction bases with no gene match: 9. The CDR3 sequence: CASSLSTGVSAGYTF. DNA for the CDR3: TGCGCCAGCAGCTTGTCGACAGGGGTCTCGGCTGGCTACACCTTC. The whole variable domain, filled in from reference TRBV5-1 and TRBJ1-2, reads KAGVTQTPRYLIKTRGQQVTLSCSPISGHRSVSWYQQTPGQGLQFLFEYFSETQRNKGNFPGRFSGRQFSNSRSEMNVSTLELGDSALYLCASSLSTGVSAGYTFGSGTRLTVV.

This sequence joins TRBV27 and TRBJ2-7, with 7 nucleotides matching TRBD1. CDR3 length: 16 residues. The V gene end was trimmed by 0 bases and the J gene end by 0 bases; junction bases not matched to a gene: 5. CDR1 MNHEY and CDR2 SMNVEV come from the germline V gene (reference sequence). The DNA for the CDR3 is TGTGCCAGCAGTTTATCAGGACAGGACCTCTCCTACGAGCAGTACTTC. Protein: CASSLSGQDLSYEQYF.

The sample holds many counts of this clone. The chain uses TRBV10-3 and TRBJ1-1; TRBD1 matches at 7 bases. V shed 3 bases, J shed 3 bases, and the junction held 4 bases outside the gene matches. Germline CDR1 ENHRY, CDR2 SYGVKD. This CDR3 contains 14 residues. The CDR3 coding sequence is TGTGCCATCAGTGACGGGAGGGGGCACACTGAAGCTTTCTTT. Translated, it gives CAISDGRGHTEAFF.

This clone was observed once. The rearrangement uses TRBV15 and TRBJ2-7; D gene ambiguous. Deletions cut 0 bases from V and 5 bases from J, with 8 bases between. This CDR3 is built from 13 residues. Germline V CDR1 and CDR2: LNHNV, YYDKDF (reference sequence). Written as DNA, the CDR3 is TGTGCCACCAGCAGAGATCTGTCTGACGAGCAGTACTTC. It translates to CATSRDLSDEQYF.

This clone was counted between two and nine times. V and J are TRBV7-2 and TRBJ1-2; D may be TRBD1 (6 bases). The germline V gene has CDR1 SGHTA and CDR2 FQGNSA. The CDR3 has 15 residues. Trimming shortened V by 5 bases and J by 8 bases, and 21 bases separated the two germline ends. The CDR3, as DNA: TGTGCCAGCAGCCCCCCACTTCACGGACAGTGGGGCTACACCTTC. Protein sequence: CASSPPLHGQWGYTF.

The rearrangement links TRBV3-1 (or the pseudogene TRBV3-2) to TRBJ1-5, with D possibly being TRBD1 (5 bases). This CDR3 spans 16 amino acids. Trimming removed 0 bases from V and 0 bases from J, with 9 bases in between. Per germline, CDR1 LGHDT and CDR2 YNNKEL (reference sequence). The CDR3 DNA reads TGTGCCAGCAGCCAAGAAGCAGGGTTTAGCAATCAGCCCCAGCATTTT. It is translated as CASSQEAGFSNQPQHF.

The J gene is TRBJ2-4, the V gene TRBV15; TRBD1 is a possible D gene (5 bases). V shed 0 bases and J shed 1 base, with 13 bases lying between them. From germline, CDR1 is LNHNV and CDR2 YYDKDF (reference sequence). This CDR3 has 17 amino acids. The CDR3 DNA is TGTGCCACCAGCAGAGATATAGGGGTTTCGGCCAAAAACATTCAGTACTTC. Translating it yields CATSRDIGVSAKNIQYF.

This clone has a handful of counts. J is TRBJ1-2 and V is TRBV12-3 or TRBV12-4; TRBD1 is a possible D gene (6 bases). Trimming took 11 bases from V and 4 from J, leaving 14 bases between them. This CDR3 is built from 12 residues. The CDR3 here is CASQGTAYGYTF. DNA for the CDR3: TGTGCCTCACAGGGTACGGCCTATGGCTACACCTTC.

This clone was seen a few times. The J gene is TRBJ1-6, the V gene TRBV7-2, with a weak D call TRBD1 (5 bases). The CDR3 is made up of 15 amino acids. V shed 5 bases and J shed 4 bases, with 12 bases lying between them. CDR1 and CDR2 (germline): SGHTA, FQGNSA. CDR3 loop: CASSTGRGYNSPLHF. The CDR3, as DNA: TGTGCCAGCAGCACGGGGAGGGGATATAATTCACCCCTCCACTTT.

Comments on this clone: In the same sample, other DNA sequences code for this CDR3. In DNA form, the CDR3 reads TGTGCCAGCAGTGAAGCGGGCAGGGGAAGCTACGAGCAGTACTTC. It codes for CASSEAGRGSYEQYF. The chain couples TRBV2 to TRBJ2-7; TRBD1 is a possible D gene (6 bases). The CDR3 extends over 15 amino acids. V lost 0 bases to trimming and J lost 3 bases, with 12 bases between them. From germline, CDR1 is SNHLY and CDR2 FYNNEI.

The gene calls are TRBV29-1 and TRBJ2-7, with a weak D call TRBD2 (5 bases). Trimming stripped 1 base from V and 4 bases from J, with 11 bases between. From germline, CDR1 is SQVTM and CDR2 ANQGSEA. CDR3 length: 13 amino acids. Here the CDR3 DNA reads TGCAGCGTTGAAGGGGCTAGCAGATACGAGCAGTACTTC. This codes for CSVEGASRYEQYF.

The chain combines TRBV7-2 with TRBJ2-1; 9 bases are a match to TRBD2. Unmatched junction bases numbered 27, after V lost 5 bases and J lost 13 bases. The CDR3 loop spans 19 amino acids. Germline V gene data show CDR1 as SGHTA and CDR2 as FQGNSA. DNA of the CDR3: TGTGCCAGCAGCACGCCCGGGACTAGCAGTAGGGGGGTTAAATATAAACAGTTCTTC. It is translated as CASSTPGTSSRGVKYKQFF.

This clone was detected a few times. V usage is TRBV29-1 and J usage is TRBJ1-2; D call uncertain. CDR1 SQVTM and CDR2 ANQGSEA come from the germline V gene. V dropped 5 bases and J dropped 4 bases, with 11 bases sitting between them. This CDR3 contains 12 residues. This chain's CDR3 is CSVRSGGYGYTF. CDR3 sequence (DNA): TGCAGCGTTCGGAGTGGTGGCTATGGCTACACCTTC.

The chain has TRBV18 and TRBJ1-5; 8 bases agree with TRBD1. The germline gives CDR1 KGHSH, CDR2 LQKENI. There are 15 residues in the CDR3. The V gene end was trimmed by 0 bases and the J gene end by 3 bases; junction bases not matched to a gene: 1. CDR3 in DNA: TGTGCCAGCTCACCACCGACAGGGGCCAATCAGCCCCAGCATTTT. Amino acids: CASSPPTGANQPQHF.

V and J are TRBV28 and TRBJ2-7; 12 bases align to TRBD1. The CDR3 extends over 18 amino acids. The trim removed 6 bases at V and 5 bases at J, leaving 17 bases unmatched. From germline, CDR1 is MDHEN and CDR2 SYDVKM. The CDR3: CASSAGDRGPSRVDEQYF. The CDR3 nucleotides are TGTGCCAGCAGCGCCGGGGACAGGGGGCCTTCCCGTGTGGACGAGCAGTACTTC.

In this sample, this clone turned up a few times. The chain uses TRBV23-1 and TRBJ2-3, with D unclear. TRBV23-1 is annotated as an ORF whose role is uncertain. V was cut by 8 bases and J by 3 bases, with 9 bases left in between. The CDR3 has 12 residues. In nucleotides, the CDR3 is TGCGCCAGCGAAAGAGCAACAGATACGCAGTATTTT. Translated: CASERATDTQYF.

The CDR3 region is CASSSSGTSRNEQYF. The CDR3 DNA follows: TGTGCCAGCAGCTCATCCGGGACTAGTCGTAACGAGCAGTACTTC. The V and J genes are TRBV9 and TRBJ2-7; TRBD2 aligns across 8 bases. Unmatched junction bases numbered 11, after V lost 4 bases and J lost 5 bases. Germline CDR1 is SGDLS and CDR2 is YYNGEE. The CDR3 consists of 15 residues. Looking up the rest from reference TRBV9 and TRBJ2-7 gives the full variable domain: DSGVTQTPKHLITATGQRVTLRCSPRSGDLSVYWYQQSLDQGLQFLIQYYNGEERAKGNILERFSAQQFPDLHSELNLSSLELGDSALYFCASSSSGTSRNEQYFGPGTRLTVT.

CDR3 bases: TGTGCTAGCGTGGACAGGGTTAAGAAAGAGACCCAGTACTTC. It encodes CASVDRVKKETQYF. V is TRBV28 and J is TRBJ2-5, with 8 bases aligning to TRBD1. In germline, CDR1 is MDHEN, CDR2 SYDVKM. This CDR3 comprises 14 residues.

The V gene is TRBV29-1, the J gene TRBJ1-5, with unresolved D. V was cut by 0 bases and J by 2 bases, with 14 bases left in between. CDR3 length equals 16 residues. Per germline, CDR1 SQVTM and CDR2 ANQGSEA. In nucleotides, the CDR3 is TGCAGCGTTGAAGATCTGGGAGGGATCGGCAATCAGCCCCAGCATTTT. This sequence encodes CSVEDLGGIGNQPQHF.